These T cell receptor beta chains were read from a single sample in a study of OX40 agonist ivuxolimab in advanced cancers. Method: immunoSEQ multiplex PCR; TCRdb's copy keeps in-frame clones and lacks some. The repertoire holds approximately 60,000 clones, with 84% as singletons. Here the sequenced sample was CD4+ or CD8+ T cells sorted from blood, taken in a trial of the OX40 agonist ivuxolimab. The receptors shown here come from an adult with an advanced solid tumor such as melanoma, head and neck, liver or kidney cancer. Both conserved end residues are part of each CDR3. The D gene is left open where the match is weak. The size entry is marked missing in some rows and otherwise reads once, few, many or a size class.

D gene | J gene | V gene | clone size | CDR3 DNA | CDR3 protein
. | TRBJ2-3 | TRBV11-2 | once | TGTGCCAGCAGCTCACGGGCACGGAGCACAGATACGCAGTATTTT | CASSSRARSTDTQYF
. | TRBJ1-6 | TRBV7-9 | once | TGTGCCAGCAGCTTAGCTGGACTACTCAATTCACCCCTCCACTTT | CASSLAGLLNSPLHF
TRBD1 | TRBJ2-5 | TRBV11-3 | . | TGTGCCAGCAGCGAACCAGGGGGCGAAGACGCAGAGACCCAGTACTTC | CASSEPGGEDAETQYF
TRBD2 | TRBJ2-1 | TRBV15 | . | TGTGCCACCAGCCTTGCCACGGGGGGGTACAATGAGCAGTTCTTC | CATSLATGGYNEQFF
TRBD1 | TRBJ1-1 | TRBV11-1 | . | TGTGCCAGCAGCTTCCCGACAGGGAGGAACACTGAAGCTTTCTTT | CASSFPTGRNTEAFF
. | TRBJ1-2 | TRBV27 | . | TGTGCCAGCAGCCGCGGGCCGAACTATGGCTACACCTTC | CASSRGPNYGYTF
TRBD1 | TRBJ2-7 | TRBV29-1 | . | TGCAGCGTTGAGGACAGGTCGACCTACGAGCAGTACTTC | CSVEDRSTYEQYF
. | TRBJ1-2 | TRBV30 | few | TGTGCCTGGCACCCCCCGGGGGGGGTGGGAGGCTACACCTTC | CAWHPPGGVGGYTF
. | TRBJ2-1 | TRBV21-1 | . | TGTGCCAGCAGCAAAGTTGACAGGAAGAGAATTAATGAGCAGTTCTTC | CASSKVDRKRINEQFF
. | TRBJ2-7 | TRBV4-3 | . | TGCGCCAGCAGCCCCCGGGACGGGGACGGGCAGTACTTC | CASSPRDGDGQYF
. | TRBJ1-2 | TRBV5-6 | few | TGTGCCAGCCGGATCGACAGATACGACTATGGCTACACCTTC | CASRIDRYDYGYTF
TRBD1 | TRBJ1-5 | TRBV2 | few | TGTGCCAGCAGCTACAGGGGTAGCAATCAGCCCCAGCATTTT | CASSYRGSNQPQHF
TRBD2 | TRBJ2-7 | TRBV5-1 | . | TGCGCCAGCAGCCCTAAACTAGCGGGAAGCTCCTACGAGCAGTACTTC | CASSPKLAGSSYEQYF
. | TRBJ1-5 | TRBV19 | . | TGTGCCAGCCATGGACAGCACAATCAGCCCCAGCATTTT | CASHGQHNQPQHF
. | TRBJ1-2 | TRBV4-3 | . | TGCGCCAGCAGCCAACTCCTTTTTTATGGCTACACCTTC | CASSQLLFYGYTF
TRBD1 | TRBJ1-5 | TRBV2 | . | TGTGCCAGCAGTGAAAAGGGGACAGCAGGAGGTACCCAGCATTTT | CASSEKGTAGGTQHF
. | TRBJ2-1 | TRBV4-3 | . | TGCGCCAGCAGCCAAGATGTTGGCTGGGGTTACAATGAGCAGTTCTTC | CASSQDVGWGYNEQFF
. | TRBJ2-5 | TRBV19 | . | TGTGCCAGTAGTATACTAGTCCAAGAGACCCAGTACTTC | CASSILVQETQYF
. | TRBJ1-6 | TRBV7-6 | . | TGTGCCAGCAGCCTCTCTGGGGCCTTCTATAATTCACCCCTCCACTTT | CASSLSGAFYNSPLHF
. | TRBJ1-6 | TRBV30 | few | TGTGCCTGGAGTGTAGAGGGGGTCACACCCCTCCACTTT | CAWSVEGVTPLHF
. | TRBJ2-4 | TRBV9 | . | TGTGCCAGCAGCGCATCCGGACTGACCATTCAGTACTTC | CASSASGLTIQYF
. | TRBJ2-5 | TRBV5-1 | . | TGCGCCAGCAACTCCCAAGAGACCCAGTACTTC | CASNSQETQYF
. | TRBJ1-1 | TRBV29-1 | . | TGCAGCGTTGAAAGGACAGTAATGAACACTGAAGCTTTCTTT | CSVERTVMNTEAFF
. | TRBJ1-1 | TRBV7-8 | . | TGTGCCAGCATTCCGGGACGAAGGGATACTGAAGCTTTCTTT | CASIPGRRDTEAFF
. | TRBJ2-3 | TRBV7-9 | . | TGTGCCAGCAGCCAAGTACTAGGCACAGATACGCAGTATTTT | CASSQVLGTDTQYF
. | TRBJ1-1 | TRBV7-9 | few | TGTGCCAGCAGCTTAGGTTCAGCTCTGAACACTGAAGCTTTCTTT | CASSLGSALNTEAFF
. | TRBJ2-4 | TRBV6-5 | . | TGTGCCAGCAGGTACTTAATCGAGGACATTCAGTACTTC | CASRYLIEDIQYF
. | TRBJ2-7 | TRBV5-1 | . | TGCGCCAGCAGCTTAGGGCCGAGCTCCTACGAGCAGTACTTC | CASSLGPSSYEQYF
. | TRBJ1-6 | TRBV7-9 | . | TGTGCCAGCAGCTTAGGCGGGGGTCCAAGCTCCTATAATTCACCCCTCCACTTT | CASSLGGGPSSYNSPLHF
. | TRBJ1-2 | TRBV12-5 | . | TGTGCTAGTGGTTTCTCTGTCAGTCGGGGAATAGATGGCTACACCTTC | CASGFSVSRGIDGYTF